Detailed here is one T cell receptor beta chain. This sample is drawn from a study of T cell changes during pregnancy in multiple sclerosis. Clones were read by immunoSEQ multiplex PCR, and TCRdb kept only the in-frame ones, dropping some. The data hold 39,000 or so clones, with approximately 94% observed a single time. CDR1 is SEHNR and CDR2 is FQNEAQ in the germline V gene (reference sequence). V was trimmed by 4 bases and J by 0 bases, leaving 22 bases between them. This CDR3 comprises 19 residues. The chain links TRBV7-9 to TRBJ2-1; possibly TRBD2 for D (6 bases). The source is a female donor with multiple sclerosis, enrolled in a pregnancy study. The sample consisted of CD8+ T cells from peripheral blood mononuclear cells, taken in the third trimester of pregnancy. In nucleotides, the CDR3 is TGTGCCAGCAGCTCCCAAGAAGTGCTTTTGCGGGGCTCCTACAATGAGCAGTTCTTC. This translates into CASSSQEVLLRGSYNEQFF.